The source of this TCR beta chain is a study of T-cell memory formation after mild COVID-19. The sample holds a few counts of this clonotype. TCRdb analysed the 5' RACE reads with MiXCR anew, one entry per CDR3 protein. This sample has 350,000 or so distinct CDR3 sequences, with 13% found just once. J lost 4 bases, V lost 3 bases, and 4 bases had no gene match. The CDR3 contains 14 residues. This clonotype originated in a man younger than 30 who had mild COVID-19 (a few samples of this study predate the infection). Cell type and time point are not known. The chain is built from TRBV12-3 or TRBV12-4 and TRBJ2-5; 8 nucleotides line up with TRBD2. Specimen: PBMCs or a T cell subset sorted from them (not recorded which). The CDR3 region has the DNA TGTGCCAGCAGTTTCGGGGGGGCCATAGAGACCCAGTACTTC. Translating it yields CASSFGGAIETQYF.